Each of the 18 T cell receptor beta chains below was sequenced from the same sample in a study of cytomegalovirus exposure and HLA in healthy donors (dated by TCRdb to 2017 to 2019). Receptor amplification or capture employed the immunoSEQ multiplex PCR assay. A mixture of 60 forward primers for TCR Vbeta segments and 13 reverse primers for TCR Jbeta segments was used in the multiplex PCR. Drawn from immuneACCESS, this table holds only the in-frame rearrangements with V and J called that TCRdb kept. Clones are partly lost; checked studies trace under half to an unresolved V gene and leave the rest unexplained. Within this sample are 150,000 or so clones, with about three quarters of them counted one time only. The ten largest clones take up roughly 13% of the sample. Sequencing was done on a sample of PBMCs. These receptors came from a man aged 45-60 years in good health and CMV-seropositive.

This clone was found once. The same CDR3 arises from other DNA sequences in this sample as well. The chain uses TRBV5-6 and TRBJ2-7; 8 nucleotides align to TRBD1. CDR3 size: 13 residues. V was clipped by 0 bases and J by 6 bases; unmatched bases: 2. CDR1 and CDR2 from the germline V gene are SGHDT and YYEEEE. The DNA for the CDR3 is TGTGCCAGCAGCTTGGGGACAGGGTCCGAGCAGTACTTC. Translating gives CASSLGTGSEQYF.

Written as DNA, the CDR3 is TGTGCCACCCTACGGGACAGGATTAATGAAAAACTGTTTTTT. It translates to CATLRDRINEKLFF. The chain links TRBV2 to TRBJ1-4, with 8 bases matching TRBD1. V lost 10 bases, J lost 4 bases, and 8 bases stayed unmatched. CDR1 SNHLY and CDR2 FYNNEI come from the germline V gene. This CDR3 comprises 14 residues.

This clone was detected once. The chain recombines TRBV7-6 with TRBJ2-2, with TRBD1 as a possible D gene (6 bases). The CDR3 extends over 11 amino acids. Trimming pared 8 bases from V and 9 bases from J, leaving 10 bases between. CDR1 and CDR2 (germline): SGHVS, FNYEAQ. The CDR3 region has the DNA TGTGCCAGCGGTACAGGGTGGGAGCTGTTTTTT. Translated: CASGTGWELFF.

This clone was observed a handful of times. The gene calls are TRBV2 and TRBJ2-5, with D maybe TRBD1 (6 bases). Deletions cut 3 bases from V and 7 bases from J, with 12 bases between. This CDR3 spans 13 amino acids. In germline, CDR1 is SNHLY, CDR2 FYNNEI. CDR3 DNA sequence: TGTGCCAGCAGTGACGGACAGTGGACGACCCAGTACTTC. It is translated as CASSDGQWTTQYF.

The rearrangement uses TRBV4-1 and TRBJ1-1; no firm D call. Trimming pared 0 bases from V and 5 bases from J, leaving 13 bases between. The CDR3 length is 15 residues. CDR1 MGHRA and CDR2 YSYEKL come from the germline V gene. CDR3 region: CASSQDFSGRTEAFF. The DNA of the CDR3 is TGCGCCAGCAGCCAAGATTTTTCAGGCAGAACTGAAGCTTTCTTT.

The chain recombines TRBV4-3 with TRBJ2-7; 8 bases are a match to TRBD1. The CDR3 has 15 amino acids. After removal of 0 bases from V and 4 bases from J, the junction contained 5 bases not matched to a gene. The germline CDR1 and CDR2 sequences are LGHNA and YSLEER. The CDR3 bases are TGCGCCAGCAGCCAAGATCAGGGGGCGGGGTACGAGCAGTACTTC. Translating gives CASSQDQGAGYEQYF.

V and J are TRBV7-2 and TRBJ1-2; 7 nucleotides line up with TRBD1. Germline-derived CDR1 and CDR2 are SGHTA and FQGNSA. Trimming removed 5 bases from V and 5 bases from J; junction bases left unmatched: 8. The CDR3 has 14 amino acids. The CDR3 reads CASSRNRGEYGYTF. DNA of the CDR3: TGTGCCAGCAGCCGGAACAGGGGAGAGTATGGCTACACCTTC.

This chain uses TRBV6-5 with TRBJ2-3, with 8 bases identical to TRBD1. J was trimmed by 3 bases and V by 6 bases; bases with no gene match: 2. This CDR3 is 13 amino acids long. The germline gives CDR1 MNHEY, CDR2 SVGAGI. This chain's CDR3 is CASRDRDTDTQYF. The CDR3 nucleotides are TGTGCCAGCAGGGACAGGGATACAGATACGCAGTATTTT.

As regards this clone: At one boundary the junction diverges from the germline segment, which might be a read error. The CDR3 region has the DNA TGTTCCAGCAGCCTCCTGGACAGGGGGGGAGGCTACACCTTC. Its protein product is CSSSLLDRGGGYTF. The chain recombines TRBV7-9 with TRBJ1-2, with 10 nucleotides matching TRBD1. The CDR3 is made up of 14 amino acids. Germline CDR1 is SEHNR and CDR2 is FQNEAQ (reference sequence).

This clone was recorded only once. The genes are TRBV6-1 and TRBJ2-1, with no clear D. Germline-derived CDR1 and CDR2 are MNHNS and SASEGT. The CDR3 contains 14 residues. Trimming took 6 bases from V and 0 from J, leaving 9 bases between them. DNA for the CDR3: TGTGCCAGCAGCCCCCCAGGCTCCTACAATGAGCAGTTCTTC. Translating gives CASSPPGSYNEQFF.

The genes are TRBV6-1 and TRBJ2-1; D possibly corresponds to TRBD1 (5 bases). The CDR3 length is 16 residues. CDR1 and CDR2 (germline): MNHNS, SASEGT. V dropped 4 bases and J dropped 1 base, with 14 bases sitting between them. This CDR3 is CASSAFQGRSYNEQFF. CDR3 nucleotide sequence: TGTGCCAGCAGTGCATTCCAGGGTCGGTCCTACAATGAGCAGTTCTTC.

The gene calls are TRBV18 and TRBJ1-1; D not resolved. CDR1 is KGHSH, CDR2 LQKENI, per germline. CDR3 length: 16 residues. The V gene lost 6 bases and the J gene lost 11 bases, with 28 bases spanning the gap. CDR3 bases: TGTGCCAGCTCTTCCGAACCCTTTGGGCCTCAAGGATGGGCTTTCTTT. It translates to CASSSEPFGPQGWAFF.

This rearrangement joins TRBV7-2 to TRBJ1-3; 8 bases map to TRBD1. There are 17 residues in the CDR3. From germline, CDR1 is SGHTA and CDR2 FQGNSA. The J segment lost 0 bases and the V segment lost 0 bases, leaving 4 bases of the junction unmatched. CDR3 loop: CASSLAPRGLSGNTIYF. CDR3 nucleotides: TGTGCCAGCAGCTTAGCGCCCAGGGGGCTCTCTGGAAACACCATATATTTT.

V and J are TRBV4-3 and TRBJ1-1; D might be TRBD1 (6 bases). V lost 6 bases and J 2 bases, leaving 22 bases between the germline ends. Germline values: CDR1 LGHNA, CDR2 YSLEER. The CDR3 spans 17 residues. CDR3 protein: CASRQNRESIINTEAFF. The CDR3 region has the DNA TGCGCCAGCAGACAAAACAGGGAATCCATTATTAACACTGAAGCTTTCTTT.

J is TRBJ2-7 and V is TRBV6-6; 7 nucleotides match TRBD2. The ends lost 5 bases at V and 1 base at J; junction bases unmatched: 8. Germline assignment: CDR1 MNHNY and CDR2 SVGAGI (reference sequence). This CDR3 region has 15 residues. CDR3: CASSTGLGGSYEQYV. The CDR3 DNA reads TGTGCCAGCAGTACCGGACTAGGTGGTTCCTACGAGCAGTACGTC.

This clone has a handful of counts. The chain recombines TRBV5-4 with TRBJ2-5; D gene ambiguous. Trimming took off 0 bases at V and 0 bases at J, with 12 bases between the two ends. This CDR3 spans 16 amino acids. Germline V gene sequence: CDR1 SGHNT, CDR2 YYREEE (reference sequence). The CDR3, as DNA: TGTGCCAGCAGCTTGGCCGTCAGTATGTACCAAGAGACCCAGTACTTC. Translation: CASSLAVSMYQETQYF.

The genes are TRBV28 and TRBJ1-6, with a possible D match to TRBD1 (5 bases). V dropped 7 bases and J dropped 0 bases, with 10 bases sitting between them. Germline CDR1 MDHEN, CDR2 SYDVKM. This CDR3 spans 15 amino acids. The CDR3 loop reads CASTPGGSYNSPLHF. CDR3 nucleotides: TGTGCCAGCACCCCGGGGGGCTCCTATAATTCACCCCTCCACTTT. Complete variable domain (other parts from reference TRBV28 and TRBJ1-6): DVKVTQSSRYLVKRTGEKVFLECVQDMDHENMFWYRQDPGLGLRLIYFSYDVKMKEKGDIPEGYSVSREKKERFSLILESASTNQTSMYLCASTPGGSYNSPLHFGNGTRLTVT.

The V call is TRBV13, the J call TRBJ2-3; D is perhaps TRBD2 (6 bases). This CDR3 has 13 residues. The V gene's germline CDR1 is PRHDT and CDR2 FYEKMQ (reference sequence). Trimming took 4 bases from V and 2 from J, leaving 7 bases between them. The CDR3 reads CASSSGLTDTQYF. The CDR3 DNA follows: TGTGCCAGCAGCTCGGGACTCACAGATACGCAGTATTTT.